The rows below give T cell receptor beta chains drawn from one sample of a study of Ad26.COV2.S vaccination and SARS-CoV-2 variants. TCRdb keeps only in-frame clones here, not all; method: immunoSEQ multiplex PCR. Here the sample spans about 390,000 clones, over 80% being singletons. Sequenced here: peripheral blood, sampled in a trial of Ad26.COV2.S vaccine versus placebo. The receptor set was obtained from a person aged 18-60 years who received the Ad26.COV2.S COVID-19 vaccine or a placebo. Both conserved end residues are part of each CDR3.

V: TRBV6-5; J: TRBJ1-1; CDR3: CASSYNLPMVGTEAFF
V: TRBV3-1/TRBV3-2; J: TRBJ2-7; CDR3: CASSQDRVREQYF
V: TRBV5-4; J: TRBJ2-1; CDR3: CASSLGGWEFF
V: TRBV5-6; J: TRBJ1-5; CDR3: CASSLGGGSRDQPQHF
V: TRBV9; J: TRBJ1-2; CDR3: CASSARGTVNYGYTF
V: TRBV5-1; J: TRBJ2-7; CDR3: CASSVWTGSSYEQYF
V: TRBV24-1; J: TRBJ2-1; CDR3: CATSDSREAGGHNEQFF
V: TRBV7-9; J: TRBJ2-5; CDR3: CASSLREGQETQYF
V: TRBV7-9; J: TRBJ1-1; CDR3: CASSPGTRAEAFF
V: TRBV5-4; J: TRBJ2-3; CDR3: CASSPVPGQSTDTQYF
V: TRBV4-3; J: TRBJ2-7; CDR3: CASSHSSSGTTYEQYF
V: TRBV18; J: TRBJ2-5; CDR3: CASSPPEETQYF
V: TRBV7-2; J: TRBJ2-6; CDR3: CASSPGGHPSVLTF
V: TRBV5-1; J: TRBJ1-5; CDR3: CASSLVPDRAQHF
V: TRBV25-1; J: TRBJ1-4; CDR3: CASSEWSQGATNEKLFF
V: TRBV3-1/TRBV3-2; J: TRBJ2-1; CDR3: CASSHGHIPKTSSPYNEQFF
V: TRBV7-9; J: TRBJ2-3; CDR3: CASSLDMVKPTPADTQYF
V: TRBV7-9; J: TRBJ2-7; CDR3: CASSSPGGSYEQYF
V: TRBV13; J: TRBJ1-1; CDR3: CASSLEGGNTEAFF
V: TRBV11-2; J: TRBJ2-7; CDR3: CASSTSTGGIYEQYF
V: TRBV9; J: TRBJ2-3; CDR3: CASSPPAISNTQYF
V: TRBV14; J: TRBJ1-5; CDR3: CASSQEERPQHF
V: TRBV6-6; J: TRBJ1-1; CDR3: CASSMVGDTEAFF
V: TRBV7-9; J: TRBJ1-4; CDR3: CASSTTGVRLFF
V: TRBV5-1; J: TRBJ1-5; CDR3: CASRQGDSNQPQHF
V: TRBV11-2; J: TRBJ1-5; CDR3: CASSLYGNQPQHF
V: TRBV10-2; J: TRBJ1-4; CDR3: CASGTYEKLFF
V: TRBV7-2; J: TRBJ2-1; CDR3: CASSSHNEQFF
V: TRBV2; J: TRBJ1-6; CDR3: CASSENRNSPLHF
V: TRBV2; J: TRBJ2-3; CDR3: CASKGLATDTQYF
V: TRBV10-1; J: TRBJ2-1; CDR3: CASSVEPRLADNEQFF
V: TRBV5-6; J: TRBJ1-2; CDR3: CASSPQVTYGYTF
V: TRBV7-6; J: TRBJ1-2; CDR3: CASSQGPRGSNYGYTF
V: TRBV19; J: TRBJ1-2; CDR3: CASSPGFYGYTF
V: TRBV30; J: TRBJ1-2; CDR3: CAWFRVSLTYGYTF
V: TRBV11-2; J: TRBJ1-1; CDR3: CASSDSDRNTEAFF
V: TRBV28; J: TRBJ1-3; CDR3: CASSFRGTGNTIYF
V: TRBV7-9; J: TRBJ1-1; CDR3: CASSDRNMNTEAFF
V: TRBV19; J: TRBJ2-7; CDR3: CASSIAGTLYEQYF
V: TRBV28; J: TRBJ2-7; CDR3: CASSWTGLAGLGYF
V: TRBV28; J: TRBJ1-1; CDR3: CASSGRLGTVGNTEAFF
V: TRBV2; J: TRBJ1-1; CDR3: CASIALGGMNTEAFF
V: TRBV19; J: TRBJ2-7; CDR3: CASSIEGTASYEQYF
V: TRBV14; J: TRBJ2-5; CDR3: CASSQDNVQETQYF
V: TRBV15; J: TRBJ2-3; CDR3: CATSRDKASADTQYF
V: TRBV25-1; J: TRBJ2-3; CDR3: CASSERTDTQYF
V: TRBV11-2; J: TRBJ2-2; CDR3: CASSLSQGINTGELFF
V: TRBV7-9; J: TRBJ2-2; CDR3: CASSLGTSELFF
V: TRBV6-1; J: TRBJ2-3; CDR3: CASSEAGDREDTQYF
V: TRBV28; J: TRBJ2-3; CDR3: CASSLWRGPESTHTQYF
V: TRBV9; J: TRBJ2-1; CDR3: CASSKDGSSYNEQFF
V: TRBV5-4; J: TRBJ2-2; CDR3: CASSLGAATGELFF
V: TRBV5-1; J: TRBJ2-5; CDR3: CASSPASGGGQETQYF
V: TRBV5-1; J: TRBJ1-2; CDR3: CASSLVGGGDGYTF
V: TRBV6-2/TRBV6-3; J: TRBJ2-1; CDR3: CASSQTSGGARGQFF
V: TRBV12-5; J: TRBJ2-2; CDR3: CASGYGLPGTGELFF
V: TRBV6-5; J: TRBJ2-2; CDR3: CASSYSGRGELFF
V: TRBV4-3; J: TRBJ1-6; CDR3: CASSQDVGGGPINSPLHF
V: TRBV6-5; J: TRBJ2-1; CDR3: CASSRGLAGDNEQFF